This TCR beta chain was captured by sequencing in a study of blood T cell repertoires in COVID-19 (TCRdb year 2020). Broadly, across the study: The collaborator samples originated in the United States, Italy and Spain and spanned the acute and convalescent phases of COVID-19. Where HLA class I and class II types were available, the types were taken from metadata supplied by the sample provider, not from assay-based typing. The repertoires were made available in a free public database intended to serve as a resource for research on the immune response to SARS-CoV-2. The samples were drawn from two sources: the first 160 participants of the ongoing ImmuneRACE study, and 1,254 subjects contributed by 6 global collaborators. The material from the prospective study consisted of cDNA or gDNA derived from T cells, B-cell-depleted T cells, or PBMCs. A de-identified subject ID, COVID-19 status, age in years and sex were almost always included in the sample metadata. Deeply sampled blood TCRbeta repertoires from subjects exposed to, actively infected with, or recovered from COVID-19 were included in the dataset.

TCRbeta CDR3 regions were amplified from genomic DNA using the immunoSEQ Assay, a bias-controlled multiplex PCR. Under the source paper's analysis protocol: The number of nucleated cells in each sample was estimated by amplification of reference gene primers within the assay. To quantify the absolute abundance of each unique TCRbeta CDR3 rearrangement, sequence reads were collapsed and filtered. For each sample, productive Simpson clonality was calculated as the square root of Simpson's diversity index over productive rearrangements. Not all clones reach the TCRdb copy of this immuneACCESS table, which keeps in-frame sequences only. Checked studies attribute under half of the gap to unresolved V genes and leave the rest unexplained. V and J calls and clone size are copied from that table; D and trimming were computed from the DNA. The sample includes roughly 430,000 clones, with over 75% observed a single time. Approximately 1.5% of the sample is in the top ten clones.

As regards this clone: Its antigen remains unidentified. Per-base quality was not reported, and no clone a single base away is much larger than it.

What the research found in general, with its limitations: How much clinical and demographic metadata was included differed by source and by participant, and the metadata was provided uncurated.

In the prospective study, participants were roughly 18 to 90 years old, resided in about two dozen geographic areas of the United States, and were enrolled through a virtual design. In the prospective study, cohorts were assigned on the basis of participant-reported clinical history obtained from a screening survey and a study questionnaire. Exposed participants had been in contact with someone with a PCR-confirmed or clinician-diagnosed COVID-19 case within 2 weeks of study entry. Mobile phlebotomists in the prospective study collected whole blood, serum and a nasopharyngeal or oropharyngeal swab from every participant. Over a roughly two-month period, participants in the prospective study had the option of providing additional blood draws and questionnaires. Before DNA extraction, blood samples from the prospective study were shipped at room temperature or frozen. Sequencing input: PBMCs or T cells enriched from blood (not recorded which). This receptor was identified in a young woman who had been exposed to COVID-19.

The base sequence is TGCGCCAGCAGTGAGAGTGGACAGGGGGCAGGGTATGGCTACACCTTC. Its amino acids are CASSESGQGAGYGYTF. The chain couples TRBV10-2 to TRBJ1-2, with 11 middle bases fitting TRBD1. CDR1 and CDR2 were assigned from the germline V gene as WSHSY and SAAADI. Trimmed from V: 2 bases; trimmed from J: 5 bases; junction bases lacking a gene match: 7. Taken from cysteine to phenylalanine, the CDR3 has 16 residues. Kept here is only the CDR3 DNA, which spans 48 bases and is read in frame from base 1.